A single sample gave rise to the 25 T cell receptor beta chains below, sequenced in a study of Ad26.COV2.S vaccination and SARS-CoV-2 variants. Measured with immunoSEQ multiplex PCR; TCRdb has only the in-frame clones, and not every one. Of 150,000 to 200,000 clones listed, approximately 88% are singletons. The starting material was peripheral blood, obtained after recovery from COVID-19. Receptors originate from a human donor who had recovered from COVID-19.

The chain recombines TRBV7-8 with TRBJ1-6; tentatively, D is TRBD1 (5 bases). From germline, CDR1 is SGHVS and CDR2 FQNEAQ. The germline V and J ends were trimmed by 2 bases and 5 bases, with 16 bases remaining between them. The CDR3 length is 17 residues. CDR3 DNA: TGTGCCAGCAGCTTATTAACTGGGGGAAACAATAATTCACCCCTCCACTTT. Protein product: CASSLLTGGNNNSPLHF.

The chain links TRBV3-1 (or the pseudogene TRBV3-2) to TRBJ1-1; 7 bases are shared with TRBD1. Per the germline V gene, CDR1 is LGHDT and CDR2 is YNNKEL (reference sequence). The CDR3 length is 12 residues. The V segment lost 3 bases and the J segment 12 bases; nucleotides outside the gene matches: 7. Here the CDR3 reads CASSQPTGETFF. The CDR3 DNA sequence: TGTGCCAGCAGCCAGCCTACAGGGGAAACTTTCTTT.

The chain recombines TRBV11-2 with TRBJ2-7, with D unresolved. Germline CDR1 and CDR2: SGHAT and FQNNGV. V lost 5 bases and J 7 bases, leaving 15 bases between the germline ends. This CDR3 region has 13 residues. For the CDR3, the DNA is TGTGCCAGCAGCCCCACGGACGTAGGGGAGCAGTACTTC. It translates to CASSPTDVGEQYF.

The CDR3 protein is CATQGGNTDTQYF. In nucleotides, the CDR3 is TGTGCCACACAGGGGGGGAACACAGATACGCAGTATTTT. The V and J genes are TRBV6-5 and TRBJ2-3, with D possibly matching TRBD1 (8 bases). The CDR3 length is 13 residues. Germline lookup yields CDR1 MNHEY and CDR2 SVGAGI. Trimming left V 10 bases short and J 2 bases short, with 13 bases between.

This clone was seen once. The chain links TRBV5-4 to TRBJ1-2; TRBD1 agrees at 8 bases. V shed 0 bases and J 2 bases; nucleotides not matched to a gene: 9. The CDR3 contains 17 residues. The germline V gene has CDR1 SGHNT and CDR2 YYREEE (reference sequence). CDR3 DNA: TGTGCCAGCAGCTTGGAAAGGCTGACAGGGGACAACTATGGCTACACCTTC. Amino acid sequence: CASSLERLTGDNYGYTF.

This chain joins TRBV7-9 and TRBJ2-2, with a tentative D call TRBD1 (6 bases). Germline values: CDR1 SEHNR, CDR2 FQNEAQ (reference sequence). This CDR3 contains 15 residues. Deletions cut 5 bases from V and 2 bases from J, with 12 bases between. The DNA of the CDR3 is TGTGCCAGCAGCCCCCAGGGGTCTAACACCGGGGAGCTGTTTTTT. Its translation: CASSPQGSNTGELFF.

The chain couples TRBV9 to TRBJ2-3; 7 positions match TRBD2. The CDR3 consists of 14 residues. V trimming: 3 bases; J trimming: 5 bases; junction bases outside the gene matches: 6. The germline gives CDR1 SGDLS, CDR2 YYNGEE. CDR3 nucleotide sequence: TGTGCCAGCAGCGGGGCGGGGGATGGAGATACGCAGTATTTT. Translation gives CASSGAGDGDTQYF. The whole variable domain, remainder taken from reference TRBV9 and TRBJ2-3, is DSGVTQTPKHLITATGQRVTLRCSPRSGDLSVYWYQQSLDQGLQFLIQYYNGEERAKGNILERFSAQQFPDLHSELNLSSLELGDSALYFCASSGAGDGDTQYFGPGTRLTVL.

The rearrangement links TRBV7-8 to TRBJ2-5; the D gene is possibly TRBD1 (6 bases). Germline CDR1 SGHVS, CDR2 FQNEAQ. The CDR3 contains 11 residues. V was clipped by 7 bases and J by 5 bases, with 8 bases between them. The chain's CDR3 is CASIQGETQYF. CDR3 sequence (DNA): TGTGCCAGCATCCAGGGGGAGACCCAGTACTTC.

V and J are TRBV18 and TRBJ2-3, with TRBD2 matching 10 bases. The germline gives CDR1 KGHSH, CDR2 LQKENI. V trimming: 10 bases; J trimming: 1 base; junction bases outside the gene matches: 8. The CDR3 is 15 residues long. CDR3 sequence reads: CAKSPGTSGTDTQYF. The CDR3 DNA reads as TGTGCCAAGAGCCCCGGGACTAGCGGCACAGATACGCAGTATTTT. The full variable domain, completed using reference TRBV18 and TRBJ2-3, is NAGVMQNPRHLVRRRGQEARLRCSPMKGHSHVYWYRQLPEEGLKFMVYLQKENIIDESGMPKERFSAEFPKEGPSILRIQQVVRGDSAAYFCAKSPGTSGTDTQYFGPGTRLTVL.

This sequence joins TRBV3-1 (or the pseudogene TRBV3-2) and TRBJ1-3; no reliable D call. V was cut by 0 bases and J by 0 bases, with 9 bases left in between. This CDR3 has 16 residues. Germline CDR1 reads LGHDT; CDR2 reads YNNKEL (reference sequence). The CDR3 DNA is TGTGCCAGCAGCCAAGATGACACCTACTCTGGAAACACCATATATTTT. Amino acid sequence: CASSQDDTYSGNTIYF.

The chain employs TRBV2 and TRBJ2-3; a weak D match, TRBD1 (5 bases). Trimming pared 5 bases from V and 1 base from J, leaving 13 bases between. CDR1 SNHLY and CDR2 FYNNEI come from the germline V gene. This CDR3 spans 15 amino acids. Here the CDR3 reads CASSYRGWGTDTQYF. Written as DNA, the CDR3 is TGTGCCAGCAGTTATAGGGGATGGGGCACAGATACGCAGTATTTT.

J is TRBJ1-5 and V is TRBV30, with 8 bases fitting TRBD1. Germline V gene lookup returns CDR1 GTSNPN and CDR2 SVGIG (reference sequence). Trimming took 1 base from V and 0 from J; bases not matched to a gene: 2. The CDR3 has 15 residues. CDR3 nucleotides: TGTGCCTGGAGTGGGACAGGGTTTAGCAATCAGCCCCAGCATTTT. Protein product: CAWSGTGFSNQPQHF.

This sequence joins TRBV7-8 and TRBJ2-5; possibly TRBD1 for D (6 bases). The germline gives CDR1 SGHVS, CDR2 FQNEAQ. This CDR3 comprises 15 residues. V lost 1 base and J lost 4, with 13 bases in between. For the CDR3, the DNA is TGTGCCAGCAGCTTAGAAGGACAGACAGGAGAGACCCAGTACTTC. It is translated as CASSLEGQTGETQYF.

This clone was recorded a few times. J is TRBJ2-7 and V is TRBV21-1; the table's TRBD1 call for D was not verified on the DNA. TRBV21-1 represents a pseudogene. CDR3 length equals 14 residues. Here the CDR3 DNA reads TGTGCCAGCAGCAAATCCCAGGGCTCCTACGAGCAGTACTTC. Its translation is CASSKSQGSYEQYF.

The chain recombines TRBV27 with TRBJ2-7; no clear D gene. CDR1 is MNHEY, CDR2 SMNVEV, per germline (reference sequence). CDR3 length: 16 amino acids. Trimming shortened V by 0 bases and J by 0 bases, and 12 bases separated the two germline ends. The chain's CDR3 is CASSLSSTSSSYEQYF. CDR3 nucleotide sequence: TGTGCCAGCAGTTTATCGAGCACTTCCAGCTCCTACGAGCAGTACTTC.

The chain couples TRBV18 to TRBJ1-4; possibly TRBD1 for D (6 bases). CDR3 length equals 15 residues. V dropped 4 bases and J dropped 6 bases, with 15 bases sitting between them. Germline V gene data show CDR1 as KGHSH and CDR2 as LQKENI. The CDR3 bases are TGTGCCAGCTCACGTTTACAGGGAAGGGATGAAAAACTGTTTTTT. Translating gives CASSRLQGRDEKLFF.

The chain has TRBV19 and TRBJ2-1, with 7 bases that match TRBD1. CDR3 length: 12 residues. Per the germline V gene, CDR1 is LNHDA and CDR2 is SQIVND (reference sequence). J was trimmed by 4 bases and V by 7 bases; bases with no gene match: 1. The CDR3 here is CASKGQYNEQFF. In DNA, the CDR3 is TGTGCCAGTAAGGGACAGTACAATGAGCAGTTCTTC.

The rearrangement joins TRBV11-2 to TRBJ2-1; D may be TRBD2 (6 bases). The CDR3 length is 19 residues. CDR1 SGHAT and CDR2 FQNNGV come from the germline V gene. Trimming shortened V by 0 bases and J by 3 bases, and 21 bases separated the two germline ends. CDR3 in amino acids: CASSLEAPSVVSLYNEQFF. For the CDR3, the DNA is TGTGCCAGCAGCTTAGAAGCTCCTAGCGTTGTCTCCCTCTACAATGAGCAGTTCTTC. The complete variable domain, with remaining parts taken from reference TRBV11-2 and TRBJ2-1, reads EAGVAQSPRYKIIEKRQSVAFWCNPISGHATLYWYQQILGQGPKLLIQFQNNGVVDDSQLPKDRFSAERLKGVDSTLKIQPAKLEDSAVYLCASSLEAPSVVSLYNEQFFGPGTRLTVL.

The V and J genes are TRBV4-1 and TRBJ1-6; the match to TRBD1 covers 7 bases. The CDR3 loop spans 16 amino acids. V shed 2 bases, J shed 6 bases, and the junction held 7 bases outside the gene matches. Looked up from germline, CDR1 is MGHRA and CDR2 is YSYEKL. The CDR3 sequence: CASSQSPGQRNSPLHF. The CDR3 bases are TGCGCCAGCAGCCAATCCCCGGGACAGCGTAATTCACCCCTCCACTTT.

The chain carries TRBV6-5 and TRBJ2-7; TRBD1 agrees at 7 bases. Per germline, CDR1 MNHEY and CDR2 SVGAGI. CDR3 length: 14 amino acids. V gave up 9 bases and J gave up 1 base; unmatched junction bases: 9. The CDR3 region has the DNA TGTGCCAGTATGTCAGGGGGTCCATCCTACGAGCAGTACTTC. It codes for CASMSGGPSYEQYF.

This chain links TRBV5-6 with TRBJ1-6; D possibly corresponds to TRBD1 (5 bases). Germline V gene sequence: CDR1 SGHDT, CDR2 YYEEEE. The CDR3 contains 14 residues. Trimming removed 5 bases at V and 10 bases at J, with 16 bases between. CDR3 nucleotide sequence: TGTGCCAGCAGATCAGGGTCGATCTACTCACCCCTCCACTTT. Amino acids: CASRSGSIYSPLHF.

This clone was seen a handful of times. The chain couples TRBV4-1 to TRBJ1-4, with no clear D. V lost 4 bases, J lost 10 bases, and 10 bases lay in between. This CDR3 region has 12 residues. Germline CDR1 MGHRA, CDR2 YSYEKL. The CDR3 loop is CASSRGPSKLFF. CDR3 bases: TGCGCCAGCAGCCGCGGACCGTCAAAACTGTTTTTT.

The V gene is TRBV5-6, the J gene TRBJ2-7, with 7 nucleotides matching TRBD1. The CDR3 is 13 amino acids. Germline CDR1 SGHDT, CDR2 YYEEEE. Trimming took 2 bases from V and 6 from J; bases not matched to a gene: 5. The CDR3 here is CASSLVTGTEQYF. The CDR3 bases are TGTGCCAGCAGCTTAGTGACAGGGACCGAGCAGTACTTC.

The chain carries TRBV18 and TRBJ2-3, with no clear D. The CDR3 covers 11 residues. CDR1 is KGHSH and CDR2 is LQKENI in the germline V gene. V was pared by 5 bases and J by 6 bases, with 6 bases between. CDR3: CASSLKDTQYF. The CDR3, as DNA: TGTGCCAGCTCATTGAAGGATACGCAGTATTTT.

The chain combines TRBV6-5 with TRBJ1-5; 7 nucleotides align to TRBD1. V lost 2 bases to trimming and J lost 5 bases; unmatched junction nucleotides: 9. This CDR3 is 16 amino acids long. Germline V CDR1 and CDR2: MNHEY, SVGAGI. The CDR3 sequence: CASSYRYRGPDQPQHF. As DNA, the CDR3 is TGTGCCAGCAGTTACAGATACAGGGGACCTGATCAGCCCCAGCATTTT.